This record looks at one TCR beta chain sequence and its context. Its antigen is undetermined. This sample is part of a study of vaccination effects on CD4 cells after COVID-19. Overall study: Post-vaccine draws lagged the second dose by a median of 72 days.

Viral peptide pools were used in the ViraFEST assay to expand antigen-specific CD4+ T cells, and sequencing came afterward. Scientists isolated CD4+ T cells after a roughly 9-day culture period ended. Either the mRNA-1273 or the BNT162b2 vaccine was given to participants as two doses. Vaccinated recipients, who were negative for nucleocapsid antibodies, had no history of SARS-CoV-2 infection. Over 1.5 million PBMC per well were cultured with around 10 IU/ml IL-2 and roughly 9.9 ug/ml peptides. The study, taken as a whole, reports: Within healthy vaccinees, only 1 of 255 vaccine-induced clones displayed cross-reactivity with common cold coronaviruses.

Repertoires were generated with immunoSEQ multiplex PCR, while TCRdb's copy carries only in-frame clones and drops some. The sample lists under 80,000 clones; less than 80% were seen once. Germline CDR1 SGHVS, CDR2 FQNEAQ. The ends were cut back, 2 bases at V and 4 bases at J, with 9 bases in the middle. The CDR3 has 14 amino acids. The chain employs TRBV7-8 and TRBJ1-3; possible D gene TRBD1, 6 bases. The sequencing here drew on CD4+ T cells from PBMCs cultured with HCoV-OC43 spike peptides, taken after COVID-19 vaccination. The subset was: HCoV-OC43 spike overlapping peptide pool stimulation. The source of this sequence is a human donor who received a COVID-19 vaccine. CDR3 DNA: TGTGCCAGCAGCTTACGGGGGGCGGGAAACACCATATATTTT. Its translation is CASSLRGAGNTIYF.